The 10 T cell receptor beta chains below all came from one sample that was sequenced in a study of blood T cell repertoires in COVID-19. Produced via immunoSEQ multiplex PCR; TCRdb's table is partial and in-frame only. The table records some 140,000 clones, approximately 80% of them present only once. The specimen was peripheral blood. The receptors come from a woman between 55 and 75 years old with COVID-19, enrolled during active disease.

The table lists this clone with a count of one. The CDR3, as DNA: TGTGCCAGCAGCCCCCGGGGCCTAGCGGGGCCAGAAAGGAACACCGGGGAGCTGTTTTTT. It codes for CASSPRGLAGPERNTGELFF. The chain is built from TRBV14 and TRBJ2-2, with 9 bases identical to TRBD2. CDR3 length: 20 residues. The germline V gene encodes CDR1 SGHDN and CDR2 FVKESK. V lost 4 bases and J lost 1; bases outside the gene matches: 16.

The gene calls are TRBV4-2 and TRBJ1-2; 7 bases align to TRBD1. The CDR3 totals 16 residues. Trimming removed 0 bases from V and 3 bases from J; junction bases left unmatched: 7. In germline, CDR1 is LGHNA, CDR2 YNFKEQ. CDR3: CASSQERGDRYYGYTF. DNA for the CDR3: TGTGCCAGCAGCCAAGAGAGAGGGGACAGATACTATGGCTACACCTTC.

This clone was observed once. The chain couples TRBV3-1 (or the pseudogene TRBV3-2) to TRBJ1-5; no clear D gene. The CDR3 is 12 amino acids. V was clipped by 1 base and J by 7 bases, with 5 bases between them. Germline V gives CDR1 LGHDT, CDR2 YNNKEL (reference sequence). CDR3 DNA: TGTGCCAGCAGCCAAGGGGAGCAGCCCCAGCATTTT. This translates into CASSQGEQPQHF.

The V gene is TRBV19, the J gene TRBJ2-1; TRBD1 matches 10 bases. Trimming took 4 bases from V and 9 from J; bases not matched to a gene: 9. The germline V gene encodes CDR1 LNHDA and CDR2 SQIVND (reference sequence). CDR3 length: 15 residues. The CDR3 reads CASSRPGQGISEQFF. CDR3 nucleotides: TGTGCCAGTAGTAGGCCGGGACAGGGGATAAGTGAGCAGTTCTTC. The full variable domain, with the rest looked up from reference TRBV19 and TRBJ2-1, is DGGITQSPKYLFRKEGQNVTLSCEQNLNHDAMYWYRQDPGQGLRLIYYSQIVNDFQKGDIAEGYSVSREKKESFPLTVTSAQKNPTAFYLCASSRPGQGISEQFFGPGTRLTVL.

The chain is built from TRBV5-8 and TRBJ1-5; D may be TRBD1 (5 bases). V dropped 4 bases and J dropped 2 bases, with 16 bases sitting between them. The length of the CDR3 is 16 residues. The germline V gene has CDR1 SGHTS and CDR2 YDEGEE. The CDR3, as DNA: TGTGCCAGCAGCGCTGGATGGGACTGGCGCAATCAGCCCCAGCATTTT. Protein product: CASSAGWDWRNQPQHF.

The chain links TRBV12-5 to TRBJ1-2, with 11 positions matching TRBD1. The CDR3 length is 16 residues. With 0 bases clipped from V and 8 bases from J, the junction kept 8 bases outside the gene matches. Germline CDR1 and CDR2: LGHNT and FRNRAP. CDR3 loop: CASGLVRGQGDYGYTF. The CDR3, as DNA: TGTGCTAGTGGTTTGGTAAGGGGACAGGGGGATTACGGCTACACCTTC. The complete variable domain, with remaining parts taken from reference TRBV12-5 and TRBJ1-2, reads DARVTQTPRHKVTEMGQEVTMRCQPILGHNTVFWYRQTMMQGLELLAYFRNRAPLDDSGMPKDRFSAEMPDATLATLKIQPSEPRDSAVYFCASGLVRGQGDYGYTFGSGTRLTVV.

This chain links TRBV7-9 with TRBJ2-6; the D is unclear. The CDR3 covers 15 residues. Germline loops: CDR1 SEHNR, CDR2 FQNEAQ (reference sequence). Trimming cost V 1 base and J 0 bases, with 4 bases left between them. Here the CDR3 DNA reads TGTGCCAGCAGCTTAGTCAGCTCTGGGGCCAACGTCCTGACTTTC. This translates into CASSLVSSGANVLTF.

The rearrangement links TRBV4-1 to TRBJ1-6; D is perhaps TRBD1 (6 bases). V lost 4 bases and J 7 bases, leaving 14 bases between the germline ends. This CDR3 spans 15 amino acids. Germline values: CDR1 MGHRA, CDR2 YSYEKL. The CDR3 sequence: CASSLISGQNSPLHF. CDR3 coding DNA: TGCGCCAGCAGCCTCATTTCGGGACAAAATTCACCCCTCCACTTT.

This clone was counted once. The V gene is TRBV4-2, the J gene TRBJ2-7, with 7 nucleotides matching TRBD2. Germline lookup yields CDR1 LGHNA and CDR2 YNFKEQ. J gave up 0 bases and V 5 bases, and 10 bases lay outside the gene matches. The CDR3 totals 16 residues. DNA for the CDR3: TGTGCCAGCAGCATAAGCGGGACCCCTATCTCCTACGAGCAGTACTTC. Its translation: CASSISGTPISYEQYF.

Here the CDR3 reads CASSGRQGINEKLFF. CDR3 bases: TGTGCCAGCTCAGGACGACAGGGAATTAATGAAAAACTGTTTTTT. The V gene is TRBV18, the J gene TRBJ1-4; 7 bases map to TRBD1. The junction had 7 bases not matched to a gene; V was cut back by 5 bases and J by 4 bases. This CDR3 has 15 amino acids. The V gene's germline CDR1 is KGHSH and CDR2 LQKENI.